This TCR beta chain is from a study of breast tumors, draining lymph nodes, adjacent tissues. Samples came from axillary lymph nodes draining the breast cancer. TCRdb processed the multiplex PCR reads anew with MiXCR; each CDR3 protein has one entry. The sample holds under 85,000 distinct CDR3 sequences; roughly 20% are singletons and the top ten take approximately 2.5%. This clonotype was counted ten times or more. The sequencing input was axillary lymph node tissue. This TCR was recovered from a female donor with breast cancer. Some clones in this sample may be carry-over from other donors' samples.

DNA of the CDR3: TGTGCCAGCAGCCAAGAGGATAGCGGGAGTAGCGAGCAGTACTTC. This gives the protein CASSQEDSGSSEQYF. The V and J genes are TRBV4-2 and TRBJ2-7; 9 positions agree with TRBD2. The CDR3 has 15 residues. V was pared by 0 bases and J by 6 bases, with 6 bases of the junction left unmatched. CDR1 LGHNA and CDR2 YNFKEQ come from the germline V gene.